This entry concerns a single T cell receptor (beta chain). Sequencing was performed with immunoSEQ multiplex PCR; in TCRdb, only in-frame clones are kept and a portion is missing. The table lists hundreds of thousands of clones, roughly 88% of them singletons. This sample stems from a study of blood T cell repertoires in COVID-19. As for the study in general: The analysed material was cDNA or gDNA that came from T cells, B-cell-depleted T cells, or PBMCs.

This CDR3 has 14 residues. V was shortened by 4 bases and J by 0 bases, with 7 bases between the two germline ends. Per germline, CDR1 MNHEY and CDR2 SVGAGI. The J gene is TRBJ1-3, the V gene TRBV6-5; the D gene is possibly TRBD1 (5 bases). The sequencing sample was made of peripheral blood. The sequence was collected from a man in his late teens or twenties with active or convalescent COVID-19. CDR3 sequence: CASSLTGSGNTIYF. The CDR3 bases are TGTGCCAGCAGTTTAACAGGCTCTGGAAACACCATATATTTT.